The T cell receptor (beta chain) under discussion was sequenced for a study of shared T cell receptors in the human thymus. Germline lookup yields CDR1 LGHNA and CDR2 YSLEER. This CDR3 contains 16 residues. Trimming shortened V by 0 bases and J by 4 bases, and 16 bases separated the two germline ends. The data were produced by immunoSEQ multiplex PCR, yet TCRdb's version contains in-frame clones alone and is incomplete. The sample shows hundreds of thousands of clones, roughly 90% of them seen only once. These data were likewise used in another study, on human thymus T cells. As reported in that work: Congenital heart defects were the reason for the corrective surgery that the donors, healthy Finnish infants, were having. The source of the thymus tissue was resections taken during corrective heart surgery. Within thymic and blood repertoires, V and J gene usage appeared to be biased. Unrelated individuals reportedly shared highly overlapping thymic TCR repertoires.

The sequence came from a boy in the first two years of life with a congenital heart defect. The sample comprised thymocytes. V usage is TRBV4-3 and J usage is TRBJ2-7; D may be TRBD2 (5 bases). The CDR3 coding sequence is TGCGCCAGCAGCCAAGAGCCCGGCGGGCCCCTTTACGAGCAGTACTTC. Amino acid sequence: CASSQEPGGPLYEQYF.